These T cell receptor beta chains were read from a single sample in a study of T cells in Graves' hyperthyroidism and ophthalmopathy. TCRdb fed the multiplex PCR reads into MiXCR, producing one record per CDR3 protein. The data contain hundreds of thousands of distinct CDR3 sequences, 14% to 15% of them seen just once; the ten biggest clones take up about 33%. The sequenced sample was blood. The receptor source for this set is a woman in her 30s with Graves' hyperthyroidism. Both conserved end residues are part of each CDR3. The D gene is left open where the match is weak. A clone size is listed for some rows: how often the clone was seen (once, few, many), or a class if it is expanded.

size	J	D	V	DNA	CDR3
-	TRBJ1-3	-	TRBV27	TGTGCCAGCAGTTCCAGACTACAGGGCGCTGGAAACACCATATATTTT	CASSSRLQGAGNTIYF
-	TRBJ2-5	-	TRBV13	TGTGCCAGCAGCTTAGAAGGGGGAGTGGTCCAAGAGACCCAGTACTTC	CASSLEGGVVQETQYF
many	TRBJ2-3	TRBD1	TRBV11-2	TGTGCCAGCAGCTTAGTACCGGGACAGACAAGCACAGATACGCAGTATTTT	CASSLVPGQTSTDTQYF
few	TRBJ2-1	-	TRBV9	TGTGCCAGCAGCGTAGAATCCCAGGGTTCGTCTAGGCTGTTCTTC	CASSVESQGSSRLFF
many	TRBJ2-3	-	TRBV28	TGTGCCACCAAATTATTTGGGGAAAGGGCCACAGATACGCAGTATTTT	CATKLFGERATDTQYF
many	TRBJ1-1	-	TRBV30	TGTGCCTGGAGTGTAGGTCCAGGGAACACTGAAGCTTTCTTT	CAWSVGPGNTEAFF
many	TRBJ2-7	TRBD1	TRBV18	TGTGCCAGCTCGTCCGACAGGGGCGGCGAGCAGTACTTC	CASSSDRGGEQYF
-	TRBJ2-7	-	TRBV10-3	TGTGCCAGCAGACAAATTTACGAGCAGTACTTC	CASRQIYEQYF
-	TRBJ2-7	-	TRBV12-3/TRBV12-4	TGTGCCAGCAGTTTGGCGGGGTGGTACGAGCAGTACTTC	CASSLAGWYEQYF
few	TRBJ2-7	-	TRBV12-3/TRBV12-4	TGTGCCAGCAGTTCAAAACAAGACAGGAACGCCTACGAGCAGTACTTC	CASSSKQDRNAYEQYF
few	TRBJ2-7	TRBD2	TRBV27	TGTGCCAGCAGTTTAAGAACCCTGGGACTAGCGGGAGGGCAAAGTGGCTTAGAGCAGTACTTC	CASSLRTLGLAGGQSGLEQYF
many	TRBJ1-1	TRBD1	TRBV11-2	TGTGCCAGCAGCTTAGACCCGGAACAGGGGGGGAACACTGAAGCTTTCTTT	CASSLDPEQGGNTEAFF
-	TRBJ1-6	TRBD1	TRBV4-2	TGTGCCAGCAGCCAAGAATCAACAGGGGGTCGTTCACCCCTCCACTTT	CASSQESTGGRSPLHF
-	TRBJ2-1	TRBD2	TRBV12-5	TGTGCTAGTGGTCCAGGACTAGCGGGAGCTCCCTACAATGAGCAGTTCTTC	CASGPGLAGAPYNEQFF
-	TRBJ2-2	-	TRBV6-6	TGTGCCAGCAGTTACAGCTATCGACAGGCGAGCACCGGGGAGCTGTTTTTT	CASSYSYRQASTGELFF
many	TRBJ2-1	TRBD2	TRBV12-3/TRBV12-4	TGTGCCAGCAGCCTGATAGGGACTAGCGGGAGGGGGAGGAATGAGCAGTTCTTC	CASSLIGTSGRGRNEQFF
many	TRBJ2-7	TRBD1	TRBV3-1	TGTGCCAGCAGCCAAGACAGGGGGCGATACGAGCAGTACTTC	CASSQDRGRYEQYF
many	TRBJ2-1	TRBD2	TRBV5-1	TGCGCCAGCAGCTTAGGGACTAGCTTTAATGAGCAGTTCTTC	CASSLGTSFNEQFF
few	TRBJ2-1	-	TRBV6-1	TGTGCCAGCAGCCGGACACAAACCTACAATGAGCAGTTCTTC	CASSRTQTYNEQFF
many	TRBJ2-5	TRBD1	TRBV24-1	TGTGCCACCAGTGACCGATCGGGACAGGGGGCGGAGACCCAAGAGACCCAGTACTTC	CATSDRSGQGAETQETQYF
many	TRBJ2-1	TRBD1	TRBV5-1	TGCGCCAGCAGCAGCGGACAGGGGGCTATGGATGAGCAGTTCTTC	CASSSGQGAMDEQFF
many	TRBJ2-3	-	TRBV12-3/TRBV12-4	TGTGCCAGCAGTTTAGTGGCTAGCGAGACTAGTTATACGCAGTATTTT	CASSLVASETSYTQYF
few	TRBJ2-7	TRBD1	TRBV19	TGTGCCAGTAGGCACCGGGACAGGGGGCCTTACGAGCAGTACTTC	CASRHRDRGPYEQYF
many	TRBJ2-7	-	TRBV28	TGTGCCAGCAGTCCCGGACAGTTAACTTCCTACGAGCAGTACTTC	CASSPGQLTSYEQYF
many	TRBJ2-7	-	TRBV6-1	TGTGCCAGCAGCTTAACGGCTTCCTACGAGCAGTACTTC	CASSLTASYEQYF
-	TRBJ2-7	TRBD1	TRBV24-1	TGTGCCACCAGTGACGCAGGACAGGGGAAGTTGGACGGGCAGTACTTC	CATSDAGQGKLDGQYF
many	TRBJ2-1	TRBD2	TRBV6-1	TGTGCCAGCAAGAGGACTAGCTCTACAAATGAGCAGTTCTTC	CASKRTSSTNEQFF
many	TRBJ2-1	TRBD2	TRBV5-1	TGCGCCAGCAGCTTGGGTCGCCTAGCGGGAGTCAGGGAGCAGTTCTTC	CASSLGRLAGVREQFF
-	TRBJ2-7	-	TRBV10-2	TGCGCCAGCAGTGAGTCCTACCGGGGCGGATTCGAGCAGTACTTC	CASSESYRGGFEQYF
many	TRBJ1-2	TRBD1	TRBV18	TGTGCCAGCTCGCAGGGACAGCAAACCATTTCTAACTATGGCTACACCTTC	CASSQGQQTISNYGYTF
once	TRBJ1-1	-	TRBV29-1	TGCAGCGTTTCGGCCCCGGGTGGCACTGAAGCTTTCTTT	CSVSAPGGTEAFF
-	TRBJ1-4	TRBD1	TRBV19	TGTGCCAGTAGTACGACAGGGGCGGATAATGAAAAACTGTTTTTT	CASSTTGADNEKLFF
few	TRBJ1-3	-	TRBV4-1	TGCGCCAGCAGCCAAGACCCAGTCTCTGGAAACACCATATATTTT	CASSQDPVSGNTIYF
many	TRBJ2-7	TRBD2	TRBV7-9	TGTGCCAGCAGCTTAACGCCTAGCGGCGCCTACGAGCAGTACTTC	CASSLTPSGAYEQYF
many	TRBJ2-1	TRBD2	TRBV12-3/TRBV12-4	TGTGCCAGCAGTTTGAAGGTATTAGCGGGAGGACCGATTCCCGGGGATGAGCAGTTCTTC	CASSLKVLAGGPIPGDEQFF
many	TRBJ2-5	-	TRBV18	TGTGCCAGCTCCCGCAGCTACCAAGAGACCCAGTACTTC	CASSRSYQETQYF
many	TRBJ2-7	TRBD2	TRBV6-1	TGTGCCAGCAGATCCTACGGGACTAGCATCAAAGGAGTGCAGTACTTC	CASRSYGTSIKGVQYF
-	TRBJ1-2	TRBD1	TRBV5-1	TGCGCCAGCAGCCCCGGATCAGGGGGCCCTTATGGCTACACCTTC	CASSPGSGGPYGYTF
few	TRBJ2-7	-	TRBV15	TGTGCCACCAGCAGAGATTTGCAGGTCACCCACGAGCAGTACTTC	CATSRDLQVTHEQYF
few	TRBJ1-5	TRBD1	TRBV24-1	TGTGCCACCAGTGATACCGACAGGGGGCAGCCCCAGCATTTT	CATSDTDRGQPQHF
many	TRBJ2-2	TRBD1	TRBV29-1	TGCAGCGTGGACAGGGGGCACACCGGGGAGCTGTTTTTT	CSVDRGHTGELFF
-	TRBJ1-2	TRBD1	TRBV28	TGTGCCAGCAGAACTACAGGGGGCGAAAACTATGGCTACACCTTC	CASRTTGGENYGYTF